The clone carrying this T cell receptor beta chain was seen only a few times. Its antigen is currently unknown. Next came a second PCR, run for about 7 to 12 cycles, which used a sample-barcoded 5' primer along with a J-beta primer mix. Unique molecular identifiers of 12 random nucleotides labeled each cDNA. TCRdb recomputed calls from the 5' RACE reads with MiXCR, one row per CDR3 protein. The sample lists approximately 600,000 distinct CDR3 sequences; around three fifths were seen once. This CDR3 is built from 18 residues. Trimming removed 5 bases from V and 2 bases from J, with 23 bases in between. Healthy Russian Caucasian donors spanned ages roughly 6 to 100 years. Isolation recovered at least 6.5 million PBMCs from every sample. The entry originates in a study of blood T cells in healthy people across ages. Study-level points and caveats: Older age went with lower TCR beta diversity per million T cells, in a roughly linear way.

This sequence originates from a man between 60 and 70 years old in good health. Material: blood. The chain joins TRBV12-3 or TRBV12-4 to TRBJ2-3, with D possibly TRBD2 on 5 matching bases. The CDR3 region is CASSPSLGSDPLTDTQYF. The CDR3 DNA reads TGTGCCAGCAGTCCTAGTTTGGGTAGCGACCCCCTCACAGATACGCAGTATTTT.